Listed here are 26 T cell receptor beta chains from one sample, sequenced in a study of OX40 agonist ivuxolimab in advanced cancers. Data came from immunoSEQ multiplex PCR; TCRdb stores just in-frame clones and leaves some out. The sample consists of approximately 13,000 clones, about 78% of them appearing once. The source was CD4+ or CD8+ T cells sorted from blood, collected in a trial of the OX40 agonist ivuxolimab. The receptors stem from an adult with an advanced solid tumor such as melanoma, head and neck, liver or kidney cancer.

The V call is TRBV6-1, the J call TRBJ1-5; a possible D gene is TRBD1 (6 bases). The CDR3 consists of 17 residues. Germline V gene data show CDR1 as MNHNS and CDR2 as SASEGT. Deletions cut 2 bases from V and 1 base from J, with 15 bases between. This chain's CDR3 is CASSEYRGARSNQPQHF. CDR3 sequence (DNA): TGTGCCAGCAGTGAATACCGGGGGGCGCGAAGCAATCAGCCCCAGCATTTT.

The CDR3 region is CASSYGSSYNEQFF. Written as DNA, the CDR3 is TGTGCCAGCAGTTACGGTAGCTCCTACAATGAGCAGTTCTTC. This sequence joins TRBV6-5 and TRBJ2-1; D not certain. This CDR3 has 14 residues. Trimming cost V 2 bases and J 0 bases, with 5 bases left between them. Looked up from germline, CDR1 is MNHEY and CDR2 is SVGAGI.

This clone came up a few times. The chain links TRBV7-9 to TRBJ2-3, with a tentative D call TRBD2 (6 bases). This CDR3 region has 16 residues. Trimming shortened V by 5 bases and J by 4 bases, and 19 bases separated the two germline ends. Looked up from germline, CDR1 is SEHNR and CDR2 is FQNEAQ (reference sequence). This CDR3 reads CASSPVDSGRPDTQYF. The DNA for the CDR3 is TGTGCCAGCAGCCCGGTGGATAGCGGACGTCCAGATACGCAGTATTTT.

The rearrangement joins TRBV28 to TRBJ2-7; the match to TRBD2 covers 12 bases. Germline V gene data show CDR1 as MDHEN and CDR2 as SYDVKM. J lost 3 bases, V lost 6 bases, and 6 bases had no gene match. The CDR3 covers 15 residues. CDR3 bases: TGTGCCAGCAGCAGACTAGCGGGAGTGGTCTACGAGCAGTACTTC. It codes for CASSRLAGVVYEQYF.

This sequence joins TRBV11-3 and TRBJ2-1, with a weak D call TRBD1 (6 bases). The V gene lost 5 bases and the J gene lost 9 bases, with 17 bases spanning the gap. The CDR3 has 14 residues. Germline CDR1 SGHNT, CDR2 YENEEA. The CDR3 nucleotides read TGTGCCAGCAGCACCGGGGACATTTCCGGTGAGCAGTTCTTC. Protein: CASSTGDISGEQFF.

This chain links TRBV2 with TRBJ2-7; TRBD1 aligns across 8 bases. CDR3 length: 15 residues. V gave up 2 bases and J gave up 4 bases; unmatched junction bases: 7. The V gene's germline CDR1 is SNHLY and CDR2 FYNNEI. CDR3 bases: TGTGCCAGCAGTGAACCCCAGGGGGCAGGGTACGAGCAGTACTTC. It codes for CASSEPQGAGYEQYF.

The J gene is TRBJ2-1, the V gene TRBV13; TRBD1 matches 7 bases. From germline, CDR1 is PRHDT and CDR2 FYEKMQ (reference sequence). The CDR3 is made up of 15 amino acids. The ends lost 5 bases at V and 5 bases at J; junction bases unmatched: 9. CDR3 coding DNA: TGTGCCAGCAGCCTCCCCGGGACAGCGAACAATGAGCAGTTCTTC. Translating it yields CASSLPGTANNEQFF.

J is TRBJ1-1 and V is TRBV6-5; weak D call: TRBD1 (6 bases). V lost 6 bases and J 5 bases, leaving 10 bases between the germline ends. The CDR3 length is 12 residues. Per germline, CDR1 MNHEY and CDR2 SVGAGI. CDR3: CASSGQWTEAFF. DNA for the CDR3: TGTGCCAGCAGCGGACAGTGGACTGAAGCTTTCTTT.

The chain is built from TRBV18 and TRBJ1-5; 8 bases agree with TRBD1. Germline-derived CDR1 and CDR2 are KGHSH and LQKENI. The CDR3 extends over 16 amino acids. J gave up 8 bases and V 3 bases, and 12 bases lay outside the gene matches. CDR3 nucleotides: TGTGCCAGCTCACCCACTGCCCGACAGGGGTTGGAGCCCCAGCATTTT. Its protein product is CASSPTARQGLEPQHF.

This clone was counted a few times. This chain's CDR3 is CASSRGSYYGYTF. The CDR3 nucleotides read TGTGCCAGCAGCCGAGGATCTTACTATGGCTACACCTTC. The chain is built from TRBV7-9 and TRBJ1-2; no clear D. The CDR3 spans 13 residues. V gave up 5 bases and J gave up 3 bases, with 10 bases separating them. Germline V gives CDR1 SEHNR, CDR2 FQNEAQ (reference sequence).

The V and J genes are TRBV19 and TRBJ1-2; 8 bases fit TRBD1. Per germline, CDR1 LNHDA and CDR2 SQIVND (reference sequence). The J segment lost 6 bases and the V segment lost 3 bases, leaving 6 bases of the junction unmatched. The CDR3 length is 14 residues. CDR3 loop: CASSMPDRVNGYTF. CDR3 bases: TGTGCCAGTAGTATGCCGGACAGGGTTAATGGCTACACCTTC.

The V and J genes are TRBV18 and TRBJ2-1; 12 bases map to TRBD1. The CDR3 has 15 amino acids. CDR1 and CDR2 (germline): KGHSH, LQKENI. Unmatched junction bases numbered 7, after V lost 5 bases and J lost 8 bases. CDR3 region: CASSSRDRGPDEQFF. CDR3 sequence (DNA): TGTGCCAGCTCATCCCGGGACAGGGGGCCAGATGAGCAGTTCTTC.

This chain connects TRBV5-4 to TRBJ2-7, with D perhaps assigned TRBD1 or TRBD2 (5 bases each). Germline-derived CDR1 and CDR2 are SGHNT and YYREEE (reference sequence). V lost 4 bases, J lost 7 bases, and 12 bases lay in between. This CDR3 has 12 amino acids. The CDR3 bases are TGTGCCAGCAGCCAAGGGACCGGTGAGCAGTACTTC. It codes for CASSQGTGEQYF.

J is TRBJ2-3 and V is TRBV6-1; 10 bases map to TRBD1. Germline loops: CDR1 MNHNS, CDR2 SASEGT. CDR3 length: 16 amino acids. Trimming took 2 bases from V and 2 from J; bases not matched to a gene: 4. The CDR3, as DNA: TGTGCCAGCAGTGAACTGGGGACAGGGGACACAGATACGCAGTATTTT. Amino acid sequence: CASSELGTGDTDTQYF.

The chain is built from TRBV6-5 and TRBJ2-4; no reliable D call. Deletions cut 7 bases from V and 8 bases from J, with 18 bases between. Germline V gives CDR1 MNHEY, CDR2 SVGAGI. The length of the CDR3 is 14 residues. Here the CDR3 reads CASKPSQMWDIQYF. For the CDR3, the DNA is TGTGCCAGCAAGCCCTCCCAGATGTGGGACATTCAGTACTTC.

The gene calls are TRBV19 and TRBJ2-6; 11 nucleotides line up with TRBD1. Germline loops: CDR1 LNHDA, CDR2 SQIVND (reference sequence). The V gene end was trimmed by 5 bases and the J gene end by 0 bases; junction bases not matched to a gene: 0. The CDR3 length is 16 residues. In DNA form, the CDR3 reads TGTGCCAGTAGTGGGACAGGGGGCTCTGGGGCCAACGTCCTGACTTTC. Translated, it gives CASSGTGGSGANVLTF.

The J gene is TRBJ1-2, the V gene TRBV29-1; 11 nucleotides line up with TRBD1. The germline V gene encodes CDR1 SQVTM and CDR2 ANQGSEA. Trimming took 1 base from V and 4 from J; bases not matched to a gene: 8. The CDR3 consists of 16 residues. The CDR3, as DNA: TGCAGCGTTGAAGGGATTGGGGGACAGGGGGGCTATGGCTACACCTTC. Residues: CSVEGIGGQGGYGYTF.

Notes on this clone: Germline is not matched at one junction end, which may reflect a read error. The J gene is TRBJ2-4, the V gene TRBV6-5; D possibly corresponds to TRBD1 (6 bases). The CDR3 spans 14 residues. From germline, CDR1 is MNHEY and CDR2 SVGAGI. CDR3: CASSVGGAQNIQYF. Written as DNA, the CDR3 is TGTGCCAGCAGTGTAGGGGGAGCCCAAAACATTCAGTACTTC.

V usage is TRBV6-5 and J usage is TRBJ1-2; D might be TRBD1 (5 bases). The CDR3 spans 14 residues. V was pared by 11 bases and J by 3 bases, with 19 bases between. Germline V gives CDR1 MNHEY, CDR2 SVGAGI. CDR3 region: CAGGTWGRDYGYTF. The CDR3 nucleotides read TGTGCCGGCGGGACCTGGGGTAGGGACTATGGCTACACCTTC.

The CDR3 nucleotides read TGTGCCAGCAGCTTAGGGCAGGGGGCGCTTGGCTACACCTTC. It specifies CASSLGQGALGYTF. The chain is built from TRBV7-6 and TRBJ1-2, with 8 bases aligning to TRBD1. This CDR3 is built from 14 residues. From germline, CDR1 is SGHVS and CDR2 FNYEAQ. Trimming at V came to 1 base and at J to 7 bases, leaving 5 bases not matched to a gene.

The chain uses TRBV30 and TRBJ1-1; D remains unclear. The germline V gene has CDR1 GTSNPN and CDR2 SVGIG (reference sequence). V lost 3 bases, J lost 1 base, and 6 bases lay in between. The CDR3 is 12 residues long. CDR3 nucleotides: TGTGCCTGGAGAGTGGAGAACACTGAAGCTTTCTTT. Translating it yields CAWRVENTEAFF. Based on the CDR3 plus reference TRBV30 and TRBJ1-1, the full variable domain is SQTIHQWPATLVQPVGSPLSLECTVEGTSNPNLYWYRQAAGRGLQLLFYSVGIGQISSEVPQNLSASRPQDRQFILSSKKLLLSDSGFYLCAWRVENTEAFFGQGTRLTVV.

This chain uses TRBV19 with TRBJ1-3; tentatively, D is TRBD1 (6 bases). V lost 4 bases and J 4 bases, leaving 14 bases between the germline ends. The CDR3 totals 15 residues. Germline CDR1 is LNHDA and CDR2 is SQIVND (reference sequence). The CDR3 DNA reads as TGTGCCAGTAGTAGAACAGGGATTCCGGGAAACACCATATATTTT. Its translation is CASSRTGIPGNTIYF.

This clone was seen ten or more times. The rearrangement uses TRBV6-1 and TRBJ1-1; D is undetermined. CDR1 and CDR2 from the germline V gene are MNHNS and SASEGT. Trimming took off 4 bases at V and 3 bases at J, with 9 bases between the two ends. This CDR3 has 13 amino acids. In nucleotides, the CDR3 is TGTGCCAGCAGTGGCTGGGAGTACACTGAAGCTTTCTTT. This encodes CASSGWEYTEAFF.

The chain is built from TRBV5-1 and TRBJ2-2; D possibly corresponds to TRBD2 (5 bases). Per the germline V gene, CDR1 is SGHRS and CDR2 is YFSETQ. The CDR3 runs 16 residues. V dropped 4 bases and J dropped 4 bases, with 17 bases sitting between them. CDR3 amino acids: CASSERAMGFTGELFF. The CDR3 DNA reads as TGCGCCAGCAGCGAGAGGGCGATGGGGTTCACCGGGGAGCTGTTTTTT.

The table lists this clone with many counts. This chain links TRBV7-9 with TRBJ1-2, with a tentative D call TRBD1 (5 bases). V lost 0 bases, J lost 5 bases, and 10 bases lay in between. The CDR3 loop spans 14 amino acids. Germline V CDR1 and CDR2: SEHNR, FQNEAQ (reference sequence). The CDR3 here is CASSLAGDPYGYTF. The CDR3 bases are TGTGCCAGCAGCTTAGCGGGGGACCCATATGGCTACACCTTC.

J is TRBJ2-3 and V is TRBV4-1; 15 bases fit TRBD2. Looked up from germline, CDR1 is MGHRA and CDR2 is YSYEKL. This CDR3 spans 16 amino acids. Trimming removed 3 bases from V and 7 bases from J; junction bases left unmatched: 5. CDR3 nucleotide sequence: TGCGCCAGCAGCCAGCCGGGACTAGCGGGAGGAAATACGCAGTATTTT. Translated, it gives CASSQPGLAGGNTQYF.